This TCR beta chain was identified in a study of CD8+CD57+ T cells in acquired aplastic anemia (dated by TCRdb to the late 2010s). For context, the study as a whole: On average, sorted CD4+ and CD8+ cells yielded 3.2 ug of extracted DNA, with a range of about 0.18 to 30 ug. For healthy donor samples, the average read count was around 9.8 million for CD4+ cells and 11 million to 13 million for CD8+ cells. Paper-wide results and their limitations: Although roughly 29 CD8+ CDR3 sequences were shared by patients and controls, these sequences appeared highly expressed in patients and within the immunodominant clones of patients. Between patients and healthy controls, no significant difference in CD8+ Simpson's diversity was found (P=0.060).

The sample holds many counts of this clonotype. Its antigen remains unidentified. Per-base qualities were not stored, and no clone one base away is much larger. Trimming takes 6 bases off V and 4 bases off J; junction bases not matched to a gene: 10. The CDR3 numbers 15 residues from cysteine through phenylalanine. The entry retains the CDR3 DNA only, 45 bases that are in frame from base 1. The CDR1 and CDR2 encoded by the germline V gene are SGHAT and FQNNGV. Genomic DNA was used as template for profiling of TCR beta VDJ combinations and CDR3 sequences. An Illumina HiSeq 2000 was the platform used for TCR repertoire sequencing. The authors' pipeline ran thus. TRBV/TRBJ rearrangement plots, CDR3 size and DJ length profiles, and Simpson's diversity index were used to assess repertoires. The most abundant DNA sequence in the deep sequencing data was taken as the immunodominant clone. CDR3 amino acid sequences were screened for sharing across subjects and were compared with published repertoires and the VDJdb database. TCRdb itself trimmed the public reads at Q25 with fastp, ran MiXCR and retained productive beta chains. Entries are consolidated by CDR3 protein sequence, retaining the most common genes and DNA. The V and J calls shown here were made by TCRdb, not taken from the authors' results. For this sample there are about 140,000 distinct CDR3 sequences; 41% appear just once. 8% to 9.5% of the sample is taken by the ten largest.

In this study, sorted CD4+ and CD8+ T cells from the blood of healthy subjects and of severe aplastic anemia patients had their TCR repertoires deep-sequenced. Ficoll-Paque density gradient centrifugation was used to isolate peripheral blood mononuclear cells. Before DNA extraction, CD4+ and CD8+ T cells were sorted with FACS or magnetic beads. The receptor chain draws on TRBV11-2 and TRBJ1-2, and 8 bases in between align with TRBD1. This TCR was sampled from a human donor in good health, serving as a control. The sequencing sample was made of sorted CD4+, CD8+, or CD8+CD57+ T cells (not recorded which) from PBMCs. The nucleotide sequence is given as TGTGCCAGCAGTACAGGGGGGGGAATCATCTATGGCTACACCTTC. The encoded protein is CASSTGGGIIYGYTF.